The clone carrying this T cell receptor beta chain ranks as medium-sized (0.01 to 0.1%). For a library built for alpha chains, this beta chain is a stray read; little rests on its size. TCRdb processed the 5' RACE reads anew with MiXCR; each CDR3 protein has one entry. This table has some 11,000 distinct CDR3 sequences, approximately 4% appearing once. Germline V CDR1 and CDR2: DFQATT, SNEGSKA (reference sequence). The CDR3 length is 14 residues. Trimming cost V 6 bases and J 0 bases, with 14 bases left between them. These data come from a study of spatial heterogeneity in lung cancer. Background on the study: In raw reads, more than 9.5 appearances on average were recorded for each unique TCR and UMI combination.

Noted time point: sample taken at primary tumor resection. Tumor, nontumor lung or frozen PBMC supplied whole RNA that was sequenced unsorted. The chain uses TRBV20-1 and TRBJ1-2; tentatively, D is TRBD1 (6 bases). This TCR was sampled from a male donor with early-stage non-small cell lung cancer. The sequencing used normal lung tissue next to the tumor, collected at surgery. CDR3 sequence (DNA): TGCAGTGCCATGGCGGACAGCGCTAACTATGGCTACACCTTC. It translates to CSAMADSANYGYTF.